The 15 T cell receptor beta chains below come from one sample, sequenced in a study of blood T cell repertoires in COVID-19. The repertoire was sequenced with immunoSEQ multiplex PCR; TCRdb's copy has only in-frame clones and lacks some. The sample consists of about 220,000 clones, roughly 85% of them appearing once. Sequenced: peripheral blood. These receptors were taken from a woman aged 65 to 85 with COVID-19, enrolled during active disease.

The chain recombines TRBV9 with TRBJ1-2, with TRBD1 as a possible D gene (5 bases). Germline assignment: CDR1 SGDLS and CDR2 YYNGEE. This CDR3 comprises 13 residues. V lost 0 bases and J 7 bases, leaving 10 bases between the germline ends. This chain's CDR3 is CASSVARGGGYTF. The DNA of the CDR3 is TGTGCCAGCAGCGTAGCTAGGGGAGGTGGCTACACCTTC.

This chain links TRBV6-5 with TRBJ2-7, with TRBD2 identical over 7 bases. CDR1 and CDR2 from the germline V gene are MNHEY and SVGAGI. The CDR3 spans 15 residues. The V segment lost 0 bases and the J segment 4 bases; nucleotides outside the gene matches: 6. In DNA, the CDR3 is TGTGCCAGCAGTTACTCTGGGAGGGCAATTTACGAGCAGTACTTC. Its protein product is CASSYSGRAIYEQYF.

J is TRBJ2-1 and V is TRBV12-5; 8 bases align to TRBD1. CDR3 size: 15 residues. Unmatched junction bases numbered 11, after V lost 5 bases and J lost 8 bases. Germline CDR1 LGHNT, CDR2 FRNRAP. Here the CDR3 reads CASGNFRTGIDEQFF. The CDR3, as DNA: TGTGCTAGTGGTAATTTTCGGACAGGGATCGATGAGCAGTTCTTC. The full variable domain, in which reference TRBV12-5 and TRBJ2-1 provide the parts outside the CDR3, is DARVTQTPRHKVTEMGQEVTMRCQPILGHNTVFWYRQTMMQGLELLAYFRNRAPLDDSGMPKDRFSAEMPDATLATLKIQPSEPRDSAVYFCASGNFRTGIDEQFFGPGTRLTVL.

The chain recombines TRBV7-6 with TRBJ2-3, with a weak D call TRBD1 (6 bases). Trimming removed 4 bases at V and 6 bases at J, with 14 bases between. This CDR3 has 14 amino acids. The V gene's germline CDR1 is SGHVS and CDR2 FNYEAQ. Here the CDR3 reads CASSSGERGDTQYF. The CDR3 bases are TGTGCCAGCAGCTCTGGGGAGAGGGGGGATACGCAGTATTTT.

The V and J genes are TRBV30 and TRBJ1-5; D unclear. The CDR3 is 12 amino acids. V lost 3 bases, J lost 1 base, and 4 bases lay in between. Germline V gene data show CDR1 as GTSNPN and CDR2 as SVGIG (reference sequence). CDR3 amino acids: CAWSQSNQPQHF. The CDR3 region has the DNA TGTGCCTGGAGCCAAAGCAATCAGCCCCAGCATTTT.

The rearrangement uses TRBV11-2 and TRBJ2-5; D remains unclear. The CDR3 has 14 amino acids. CDR1 and CDR2 from the germline V gene are SGHAT and FQNNGV. V shed 0 bases and J shed 5 bases, with 10 bases lying between them. The CDR3: CASSLDFEAETQYF. Written as DNA, the CDR3 is TGTGCCAGCAGCTTAGATTTCGAGGCGGAGACCCAGTACTTC.

V and J are TRBV25-1 and TRBJ1-2; the match to TRBD1 covers 7 bases. Germline V gene lookup returns CDR1 MGHDK and CDR2 SYGVNS. The length of the CDR3 is 16 residues. After removal of 4 bases from V and 4 bases from J, the junction contained 12 bases not matched to a gene. The CDR3 DNA sequence: TGTGCCAGCAGTGGAGCAGGGGGGTATGAGGGCTATGGCTACACCTTC. Translating gives CASSGAGGYEGYGYTF.

The chain employs TRBV7-3 and TRBJ1-6; D unclear. CDR1 and CDR2 from the germline V gene are SGHTA and FQGTGA. This CDR3 is 13 amino acids long. Trimming removed 5 bases from V and 7 bases from J, with 9 bases in between. CDR3 region: CASSPTLNSPLHF. The DNA for the CDR3 is TGTGCCAGCAGCCCTACACTAAATTCACCCCTCCACTTT.

The J gene is TRBJ2-5, the V gene TRBV2; 7 bases line up with TRBD2. V shed 3 bases, J shed 5 bases, and the junction held 0 bases outside the gene matches. The CDR3 runs 12 residues. The germline V gene encodes CDR1 SNHLY and CDR2 FYNNEI. The CDR3 nucleotides read TGTGCCAGCAGTGAGCGGGAGGAGACCCAGTACTTC. It specifies CASSEREETQYF.

This clone was counted once. The CDR3, as DNA: TGTGCCAGCAGGGAGGGTTCCCCTGGAAACACCATATATTTT. It codes for CASREGSPGNTIYF. This chain connects TRBV6-5 to TRBJ1-3; no firm D call. The CDR3 is 14 residues long. Between the trimmed V and J ends, which lost 6 bases and 2 bases, there was a span of 11 bases. In germline, CDR1 is MNHEY, CDR2 SVGAGI.

A single count supports this clone. The V and J genes are TRBV5-4 and TRBJ1-3; possibly TRBD1 for D (5 bases). CDR3 size: 18 residues. Germline V gene lookup returns CDR1 SGHNT and CDR2 YYREEE (reference sequence). The V end lost 4 bases, the J end lost 0 bases, and 20 bases lay between the germline ends. CDR3: CASSPRSSAGFSGNTIYF. Here the CDR3 DNA reads TGTGCCAGCAGCCCTAGGTCGAGCGCAGGGTTCTCTGGAAACACCATATATTTT.

This chain connects TRBV6-4 to TRBJ2-3; D gene unclear. V dropped 5 bases and J dropped 2 bases, with 8 bases sitting between them. This CDR3 contains 13 residues. Per germline, CDR1 MRHNA and CDR2 SNTAGT. The CDR3 protein is CASSLVLTDTQYF. For the CDR3, the DNA is TGTGCCAGCAGTCTTGTCCTCACAGATACGCAGTATTTT.

The chain links TRBV27 to TRBJ1-2; 9 bases agree with TRBD1. J gave up 7 bases and V 4 bases, and 10 bases lay outside the gene matches. Per the germline V gene, CDR1 is MNHEY and CDR2 is SMNVEV (reference sequence). The CDR3 is 15 residues long. Written as DNA, the CDR3 is TGTGCCAGCAGTTCACGGACAGGGGTAGCCGCTGGCTACACCTTC. This gives the protein CASSSRTGVAAGYTF.

V usage is TRBV10-3 and J usage is TRBJ1-3; weak D call: TRBD1 (5 bases). The CDR3 has 16 residues. Trimming took 6 bases from V and 4 from J, leaving 19 bases between them. Germline V gives CDR1 ENHRY, CDR2 SYGVKD. Here the CDR3 DNA reads TGTGCCATCAGCGACGTTCAAGGGGTCGGGGGAAACACCATATATTTT. As protein: CAISDVQGVGGNTIYF.

The chain recombines TRBV7-2 with TRBJ1-2, with D unclear. The CDR3 contains 14 residues. With 1 base removed from V and 1 base from J, the gap between germline ends came to 7 bases. Germline V gives CDR1 SGHTA, CDR2 FQGNSA. CDR3 nucleotides: TGTGCCAGCAGCTTAGGCAGGAATAACTATGGCTACACCTTC. As protein: CASSLGRNNYGYTF.